The T cell receptor beta chain under discussion was sequenced for a study of T cell responses to AZD1222 COVID-19 vaccine. At the level of the study: Timing groups of about 4 and about 12 weeks for second doses were pooled.

The data were produced by immunoSEQ multiplex PCR, yet TCRdb's version contains in-frame clones alone and is incomplete. The table records approximately 73,000 clones, less than 90% of them present only once. The V and J ends lost 5 bases and 2 bases, in that order; junction bases with no gene match: 5. Germline V gene lookup returns CDR1 LNHDA and CDR2 SQIVND (reference sequence). The CDR3 runs 15 residues. The chain carries TRBV19 and TRBJ2-7; TRBD2 aligns across 11 bases. The clonotype originates from an adult in good health. The source was peripheral blood, collected on day 0 of AZD1222 vaccination. The CDR3 spells CASSPGTSGTYEQYF. DNA for the CDR3: TGTGCCAGTAGTCCCGGGACTAGCGGTACCTACGAGCAGTACTTC. The complete variable domain, with remaining parts taken from reference TRBV19 and TRBJ2-7, reads DGGITQSPKYLFRKEGQNVTLSCEQNLNHDAMYWYRQDPGQGLRLIYYSQIVNDFQKGDIAEGYSVSREKKESFPLTVTSAQKNPTAFYLCASSPGTSGTYEQYFGPGTRLTVT.